These 5 T cell receptor beta chains came from one sample sequenced in a study of molecular identifiers for immune sequencing clone quantification (dated by TCRdb to 2016 to 2019). The method was PCR. The data were produced on a NextSeq 500. In-frame beta chains were kept once TCRdb had trimmed the public reads at Q25 with fastp and called clones with MiXCR. For every CDR3 protein sequence, its rows merge into one entry that carries the most common genes and DNA. The sample table lists approximately 590,000 distinct CDR3 sequences, over 25% of them with a count of one. The ten top clones hold 0.7% to 0.95% of the sample. Sample: naive CD8+ T cells from blood, with Jurkat cell RNA spiked in. The sample's cell subset or site label is to be understood as: FACS-sorted CD8+CD4-CCR7+CD45RA+ naive T cells. The receptors shown here come from a human donor in good health. Some libraries in this study had Jurkat cell RNA spiked in.

Note on this clonotype: Since a much larger clone is just one base distant, this may be a read error. The rearrangement uses TRBV19 and TRBJ1-5; D not resolved. V was trimmed by 3 bases and J by 1 base, leaving 13 bases between them. The germline gives CDR1 LNHDA, CDR2 SQIVND (reference sequence). CDR3 size: 16 residues. As DNA, the CDR3 is TGTGCCAGTAGTATTACAGCGGGCATGAGCAATCAGCCCCAGCATTTT. Translating gives CASSITAGMSNQPQHF.

The sample holds many counts of this clonotype. The chain uses TRBV15 and TRBJ2-3; no firm D call. V lost 0 bases, J lost 6 bases, and 13 bases lay in between. Germline-derived CDR1 and CDR2 are LNHNV and YYDKDF (reference sequence). This CDR3 is 15 amino acids long. The CDR3: CATSREQRIGDTQYF. The CDR3 DNA is TGTGCCACCAGCAGAGAACAGAGGATCGGCGATACGCAGTATTTT.

This clonotype was detected a few times. The chain couples TRBV30 to TRBJ1-4; D gene unclear. The germline V gene has CDR1 GTSNPN and CDR2 SVGIG (reference sequence). The CDR3 sequence is 13 residues long. CDR3 protein: CAGPTGTNEKLFF. The CDR3 nucleotides read TGTGCTGGCCCCACCGGAACTAATGAAAAACTGTTTTTT.

This clonotype was detected many times. The J gene is TRBJ2-3, the V gene TRBV12-3 or TRBV12-4; possible D gene TRBD2, 5 bases. The CDR3 sequence is 13 residues long. V lost 6 bases to trimming and J lost 0 bases, with 7 bases between them. The CDR3: CASRAGSTDTQYF. CDR3 nucleotides: TGTGCCAGCAGGGCGGGTAGCACAGATACGCAGTATTTT.

The chain links TRBV29-1 to TRBJ1-1; 7 nucleotides align to TRBD1. J gave up 3 bases and V 3 bases, and 16 bases lay outside the gene matches. The CDR3 runs 17 residues. Per germline, CDR1 SQVTM and CDR2 ANQGSEA. CDR3 amino acids: CSVERGQGEWGDTEAFF. The CDR3 DNA is TGCAGCGTTGAGAGAGGGCAGGGGGAGTGGGGGGACACTGAAGCTTTCTTT.